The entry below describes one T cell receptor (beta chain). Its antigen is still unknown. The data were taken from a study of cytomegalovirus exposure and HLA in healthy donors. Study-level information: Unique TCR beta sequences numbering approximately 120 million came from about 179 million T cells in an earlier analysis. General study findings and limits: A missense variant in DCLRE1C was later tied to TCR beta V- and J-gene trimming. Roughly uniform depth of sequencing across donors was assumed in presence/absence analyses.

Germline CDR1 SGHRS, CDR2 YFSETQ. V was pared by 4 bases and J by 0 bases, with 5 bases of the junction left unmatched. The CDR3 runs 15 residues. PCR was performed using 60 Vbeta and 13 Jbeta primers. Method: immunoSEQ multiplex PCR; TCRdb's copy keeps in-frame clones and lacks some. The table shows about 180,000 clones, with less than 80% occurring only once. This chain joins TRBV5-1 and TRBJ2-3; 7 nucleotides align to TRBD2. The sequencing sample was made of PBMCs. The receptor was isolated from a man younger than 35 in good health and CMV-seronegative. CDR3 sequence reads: CASSGGGASTDTQYF. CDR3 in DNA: TGCGCCAGCAGCGGGGGAGGGGCTAGCACAGATACGCAGTATTTT.